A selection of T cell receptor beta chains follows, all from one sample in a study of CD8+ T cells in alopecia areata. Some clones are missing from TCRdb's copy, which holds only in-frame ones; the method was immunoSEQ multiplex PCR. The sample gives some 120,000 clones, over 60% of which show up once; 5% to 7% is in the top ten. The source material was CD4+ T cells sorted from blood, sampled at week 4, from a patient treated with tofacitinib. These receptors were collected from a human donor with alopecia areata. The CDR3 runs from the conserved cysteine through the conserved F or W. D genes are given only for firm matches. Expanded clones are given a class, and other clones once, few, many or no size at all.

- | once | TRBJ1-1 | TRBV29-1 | CSVQDKLNTEAFF | TGCAGCGTACAAGACAAGCTGAACACTGAAGCTTTCTTT
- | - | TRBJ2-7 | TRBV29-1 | CSVTDTSYEQYF | TGCAGCGTGACGGACACTTCCTACGAGCAGTACTTC
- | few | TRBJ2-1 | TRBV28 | CASSLSPGPDNEQFF | TGTGCCAGCAGTCTATCCCCGGGACCAGACAATGAGCAGTTCTTC
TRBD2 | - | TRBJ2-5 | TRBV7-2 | CASSIRSGTPYQETQYF | TGTGCCAGCAGCATCCGCAGCGGGACTCCGTACCAAGAGACCCAGTACTTC
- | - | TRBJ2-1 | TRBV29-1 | CSVEFLPYNEQFF | TGCAGCGTTGAATTCCTCCCGTACAATGAGCAGTTCTTC
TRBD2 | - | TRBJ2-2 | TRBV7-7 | CASSLAAGSNTGELFF | TGTGCCAGCAGCTTAGCAGCGGGGTCGAACACCGGGGAGCTGTTTTTT
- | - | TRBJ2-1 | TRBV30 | CAWSGLYNEQFF | TGTGCCTGGAGCGGACTTTACAATGAGCAGTTCTTC
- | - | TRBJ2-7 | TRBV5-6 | CASSLGNSVHEQYF | TGTGCCAGCAGCTTGGGAAACAGCGTCCACGAGCAGTACTTC
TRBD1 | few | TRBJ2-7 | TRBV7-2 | CASSPQGNEQYF | TGTGCCAGCAGCCCACAGGGGAACGAGCAGTACTTC
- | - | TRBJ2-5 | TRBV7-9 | CASSLQRAETQYF | TGTGCCAGCAGCCTGCAACGAGCGGAGACCCAGTACTTC
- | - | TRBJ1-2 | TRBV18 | CASSLRATGQTYGYTF | TGTGCCAGCTCTCTTAGAGCAACGGGACAAACCTATGGCTACACCTTC
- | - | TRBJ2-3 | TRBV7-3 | CASSSNRDSTDTQYF | TGTGCCAGCAGCTCCAACAGGGATAGCACAGATACGCAGTATTTT
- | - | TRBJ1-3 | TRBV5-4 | CASNPETGNTIYF | TGTGCCAGCAACCCCGAAACTGGAAACACCATATATTTT
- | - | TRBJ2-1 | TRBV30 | CAWSTTYNEQFF | TGTGCCTGGTCGACTACTTACAATGAGCAGTTCTTC
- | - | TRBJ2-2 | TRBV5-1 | CASSATMAWGTGELFF | TGCGCCAGCAGCGCCACGATGGCATGGGGCACCGGGGAGCTGTTTTTT
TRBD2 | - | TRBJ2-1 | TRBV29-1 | CSVEDVPGRMNYNEQFF | TGCAGCGTTGAAGATGTCCCCGGGAGGATGAATTACAATGAGCAGTTCTTC